This T cell receptor (beta chain) was sequenced in a study of shared clonotypes between healthy human individuals. TCRdb keeps only in-frame clones here, not all; method: immunoSEQ multiplex PCR. The repertoire includes about 2.1 million clones, 93% of them detected once, and 1.5% to 2% sits in the top ten. This CDR3 is 14 amino acids long. Germline V lookup: CDR1 PRHDT, CDR2 FYEKMQ (reference sequence). Between the trimmed V and J ends, which lost 7 bases and 1 base, there was a span of 12 bases. Naive-designated CD8 cells lacked CD45RO, were positively enriched for CCR7, and omitted terminally differentiated effector memory CD45RA+ cells.

Material for sequencing was naive CD8+ T cells from PBMCs. This chain links TRBV13 with TRBJ2-3, with no clear D. The source of this sequence is a young man in good health. Some clones in this sample may be carry-over from other donors' samples. The CDR3 is CASMAIRGTDTQYF. The CDR3 region has the DNA TGTGCCAGCATGGCCATTCGAGGCACAGATACGCAGTATTTT.